The 3 T cell receptor beta chains below all came from one sample that was sequenced in a study of Tregs in tolerant kidney transplant recipients. Mixed chimerism was transient after nonmyeloablative marrow transplants from related graft donors. Profiled with immunoSEQ multiplex PCR; TCRdb holds only in-frame clones, not every one. The sample includes about 64,000 clones, over 75% of them seen just once. Sample: CD4+ T cells from blood (PBMCs), taken 6 months after the transplant. Receptors originate from a human patient who received a combined kidney and bone marrow transplant. Some T cells may arise from the graft donor.

This clone counts as medium-sized (0.01 to 0.1%). V gene TRBV5-4 combines with J gene TRBJ1-1; D perhaps matches TRBD1 (5 bases). The CDR3 sequence is 13 residues long. Germline assignment: CDR1 SGHNT and CDR2 YYREEE (reference sequence). Trimming removed 9 bases at V and 0 bases at J, with 12 bases between. The CDR3 is CAIGGVMNTEAFF. The CDR3 bases are TGTGCCATTGGGGGGGTAATGAACACTGAAGCTTTCTTT.

The chain recombines TRBV6-5 with TRBJ1-4; D not certain. The CDR3 is made up of 15 amino acids. Trimming left V 5 bases short and J 6 bases short, with 16 bases between. Germline-derived CDR1 and CDR2 are MNHEY and SVGAGI. The CDR3 loop is CASSPYTRADEKLFF. The CDR3 nucleotides are TGTGCCAGCAGTCCTTACACACGAGCGGATGAAAAACTGTTTTTT.

This rearrangement joins TRBV29-1 to TRBJ1-2, with 9 positions matching TRBD1. CDR1 and CDR2 from the germline V gene are SQVTM and ANQGSEA. Losses at the gene ends were 5 bases for V and 4 bases for J; bases not matched to a gene: 11. The CDR3 totals 15 residues. The chain's CDR3 is CSVLLRDRVTYGYTF. The CDR3, as DNA: TGCAGCGTTTTGCTCCGGGACAGGGTGACCTATGGCTACACCTTC.